This TCR beta chain was sequenced in a study of blood T cell repertoires in COVID-19. With 3 bases removed from V and 2 bases from J, the gap between germline ends came to 11 bases. Germline values: CDR1 MNHNS, CDR2 SASEGT. The length of the CDR3 is 15 residues. The cohort comprised adults aged about 18 to 89 years residing in about two dozen US areas. In Cohort 3, a recovered donor had either two negative PCRs, clearance, or symptom resolution. Original processing notes: Estimated nucleated cell counts came from reference gene primer amplification. Using immunoSEQ multiplex PCR, the repertoire was profiled, and TCRdb retains in-frame clones only, with some absent. That table furnishes V, J and clone size, whereas the DNA furnished D and trimming. This table holds under 350,000 clones, under 90% found once.

This receptor was taken from a middle-aged woman who had recovered from COVID-19. This sequence joins TRBV6-1 and TRBJ1-5; D perhaps matches TRBD1 (5 bases). The sample comprised PBMCs or T cells enriched from blood (not recorded which). The CDR3 protein is CASSEAGGGNQPQHF. The DNA of the CDR3 is TGTGCCAGCAGTGAGGCGGGGGGAGGCAATCAGCCCCAGCATTTT.